This T cell receptor beta chain was recovered during a study of identical twins. The donors were all healthy and Caucasian. V dropped 7 bases and J dropped 0; count of bases not matched to a gene: 14. This CDR3 has 17 residues. Germline CDR1 MNHNS, CDR2 SASEGT. TCRdb independently ran MiXCR on the 5' RACE reads; one entry per CDR3 protein. The sample has about 660,000 distinct CDR3 sequences, 8% to 9% seen once. The same sample was also used in a study of yellow fever vaccine responses in identical twins.

Sequenced: PBMCs. J is TRBJ1-2 and V is TRBV6-1; 7 bases fit TRBD1. The TCR comes from a woman younger than 35 in good health. This chain's CDR3 is CASIDLRQDRTNYGYTF. CDR3 bases: TGTGCCAGCATCGACTTAAGACAGGACAGGACTAACTATGGCTACACCTTC.